The 16 T cell receptor beta chains in this list originate from one sample, sequenced in a study of human T cells and chemical hapten exposure. Time point noted: patch test 3, about 24 weeks after DPC sensitization. Treatment noted: therapeutic diphenylcyclopropenone sensitization with weekly scalp DPC. TCRdb analysed the RACE reads with MiXCR anew, one entry per CDR3 protein. The repertoire holds approximately 90,000 distinct CDR3 sequences, 27% seen once, with 10% in the top ten. This material consisted of whole blood, taken in connection with sensitization to the hapten diphenylcyclopropenone (DPC). The source of these receptors is a man between 35 and 55 years old with alopecia areata. Some clones in this sample may be carry-over from other donors' samples.

The V call is TRBV20-1, the J call TRBJ2-7; either TRBD1 or TRBD2 may fit D (5 bases each). Germline V CDR1 and CDR2: DFQATT, SNEGSKA (reference sequence). The CDR3 totals 13 residues. V was clipped by 3 bases and J by 3 bases, with 12 bases between them. The CDR3 spells CSASGTWDYEQYF. The CDR3 DNA follows: TGCAGTGCTAGTGGGACGTGGGACTACGAGCAGTACTTC.

This clonotype was seen more than once but under ten times. The chain combines TRBV6-2 or TRBV6-3 with TRBJ2-1, with 12 bases matching TRBD2. The V gene's germline CDR1 is MNHEY and CDR2 SVGEGT. With V trimmed by 2 bases and J by 4 bases, 27 bases remained unmatched. The CDR3 consists of 24 residues. CDR3 nucleotides: TGTGCCAGCAGTTACCCCGCCGACGCTCTCCGACTAGCGGGAGCGGGGGGTCTTTACAATGAGCAGTTCTTC. The encoded protein is CASSYPADALRLAGAGGLYNEQFF.

J is TRBJ2-1 and V is TRBV5-1; D may be TRBD1 (6 bases). Germline V lookup: CDR1 SGHRS, CDR2 YFSETQ. The germline V and J ends were trimmed by 5 bases and 9 bases, with 18 bases remaining between them. There are 14 residues in the CDR3. The CDR3: CASRLRQESGEQFF. The CDR3 nucleotides are TGCGCCAGCAGACTCCGACAGGAGTCCGGTGAGCAGTTCTTC.

The rearrangement links TRBV28 to TRBJ2-7; D not resolved. The V gene lost 3 bases and the J gene lost 6 bases, with 12 bases spanning the gap. The CDR3 runs 13 residues. Looked up from germline, CDR1 is MDHEN and CDR2 is SYDVKM. The CDR3 nucleotides are TGTGCCAGCAGTTTCCCTCCAATGGGCGAGCAGTACTTC. As protein: CASSFPPMGEQYF.

This clonotype has just a few counts. V is TRBV7-7 and J is TRBJ1-4; no reliable D call. Germline V gene lookup returns CDR1 SSHAT and CDR2 FNYEAQ (reference sequence). Trimming cost V 5 bases and J 4 bases, with 14 bases left between them. There are 15 residues in the CDR3. The CDR3 here is CASSLSPGVNEKLFF. As DNA, the CDR3 is TGTGCCAGCAGCCTCTCCCCGGGAGTTAATGAAAAACTGTTTTTT.

The chain has TRBV19 and TRBJ1-4; TRBD1 is a possible D gene (6 bases). Germline V CDR1 and CDR2: LNHDA, SQIVND (reference sequence). V shed 6 bases and J shed 2 bases, with 13 bases lying between them. This CDR3 has 15 residues. The CDR3 DNA reads as TGTGCCAGTAGGGACAGCGGGGGGACTAATGAAAAACTGTTTTTT. Translation: CASRDSGGTNEKLFF. Full variable domain (outside the CDR3, taken from reference TRBV19 and TRBJ1-4): DGGITQSPKYLFRKEGQNVTLSCEQNLNHDAMYWYRQDPGQGLRLIYYSQIVNDFQKGDIAEGYSVSREKKESFPLTVTSAQKNPTAFYLCASRDSGGTNEKLFFGSGTQLSVL.

The chain couples TRBV6-1 to TRBJ2-1; 11 bases fit TRBD1. Germline values: CDR1 MNHNS, CDR2 SASEGT. The length of the CDR3 is 16 residues. V lost 2 bases and J lost 12; bases outside the gene matches: 12. Here the CDR3 DNA reads TGTGCCAGCAGTGAAAGGGGAGGGACAGGGGGGAGGCGGCAGTTCTTC. It encodes CASSERGGTGGRRQFF.

This clonotype is a singleton in its sample. The rearrangement uses TRBV2 and TRBJ1-4, with 8 bases fitting TRBD1. The V and J ends lost 6 bases and 7 bases, in that order; junction bases with no gene match: 4. Germline lookup yields CDR1 SNHLY and CDR2 FYNNEI. The CDR3 covers 13 residues. CDR3 in amino acids: CASRGGTGEKLFF. CDR3 nucleotides: TGTGCCAGCAGGGGAGGGACAGGTGAAAAACTGTTTTTT.

The chain couples TRBV7-2 to TRBJ2-5; 13 nucleotides align to TRBD2. V trimming: 5 bases; J trimming: 2 bases; junction bases outside the gene matches: 5. Per germline, CDR1 SGHTA and CDR2 FQGNSA. This CDR3 spans 16 amino acids. CDR3 sequence: CASSPPGLAGQETQYF. CDR3 in DNA: TGTGCCAGCAGCCCTCCGGGACTAGCGGGGCAAGAGACCCAGTACTTC.

This clonotype turned up a few times. The rearrangement joins TRBV6-6 to TRBJ1-2; D is unresolved. Germline V gene data show CDR1 as MNHNY and CDR2 as SVGAGI (reference sequence). This CDR3 has 13 amino acids. Deletions cut 9 bases from V and 0 bases from J, with 11 bases between. The CDR3 nucleotides are TGTGCCAGTTTGGACCGTCCTAACTATGGCTACACCTTC. Its protein product is CASLDRPNYGYTF.

The V call is TRBV5-5, the J call TRBJ2-5, with D perhaps TRBD1 (7 bases). Germline V gene sequence: CDR1 SGHKS, CDR2 YYEKEE (reference sequence). The CDR3 totals 15 residues. The V end lost 1 base, the J end lost 4 bases, and 14 bases lay between the germline ends. The CDR3 loop is CASSLTSRGLETQYF. Here the CDR3 DNA reads TGTGCCAGCAGCTTGACTAGCAGGGGGTTAGAGACCCAGTACTTC.

V gene TRBV7-9 combines with J gene TRBJ2-5; TRBD1 matches 7 bases. This CDR3 is 19 amino acids long. The V gene's germline CDR1 is SEHNR and CDR2 FQNEAQ (reference sequence). V gave up 5 bases and J gave up 2 bases; unmatched junction bases: 20. This chain's CDR3 is CASSPNERDSRTRQETQYF. The DNA for the CDR3 is TGTGCCAGCAGCCCTAACGAGAGGGACAGTCGGACCAGGCAAGAGACCCAGTACTTC.

This clonotype is termed medium-sized. A much larger clone is a single base away; this may be a read error. The genes are TRBV28 and TRBJ2-5, with D unresolved. The CDR3 consists of 14 residues. The V end lost 3 bases, the J end lost 5 bases, and 13 bases lay between the germline ends. CDR1 and CDR2 (germline): MDHEN, SYDVKM. The CDR3 sequence is CASSFRRDEETQYF. As DNA, the CDR3 is TGTGCCAGCAGTTTCCGTCGCGACGAGGAGACCCAGTACTTC.

This clonotype was picked up a small number of times. The J gene is TRBJ1-1, the V gene TRBV29-1; D is unresolved. Germline assignment: CDR1 SQVTM and CDR2 ANQGSEA. The CDR3 extends over 12 amino acids. The germline V and J ends were trimmed by 4 bases and 1 base, with 7 bases remaining between them. The CDR3 spells CSVGYGNTEAFF. The CDR3, as DNA: TGCAGCGTTGGCTACGGGAACACTGAAGCTTTCTTT.

This clonotype was seen more than once but under ten times. This chain connects TRBV28 to TRBJ2-3, with 8 bases that match TRBD1. The germline gives CDR1 MDHEN, CDR2 SYDVKM. After removal of 5 bases from V and 3 bases from J, the junction contained 10 bases not matched to a gene. The CDR3 has 16 residues. The CDR3 sequence: CASSPRQGRSTDTQYF. DNA of the CDR3: TGTGCCAGCAGTCCAAGACAGGGGCGGTCGACAGATACGCAGTATTTT. The full variable domain, in which reference TRBV28 and TRBJ2-3 provide the parts outside the CDR3, is DVKVTQSSRYLVKRTGEKVFLECVQDMDHENMFWYRQDPGLGLRLIYFSYDVKMKEKGDIPEGYSVSREKKERFSLILESASTNQTSMYLCASSPRQGRSTDTQYFGPGTRLTVL.

This clonotype appeared a few times. The chain carries TRBV6-5 and TRBJ2-3; weak D call: TRBD1 (5 bases). Deletions cut 6 bases from V and 2 bases from J, with 15 bases between. The germline gives CDR1 MNHEY, CDR2 SVGAGI. The CDR3 contains 15 residues. CDR3 region: CASRLFLTVTDTQYF. The CDR3 region has the DNA TGTGCCAGCAGGTTATTTTTGACAGTCACAGATACGCAGTATTTT.